The present T cell receptor (beta chain) was sequenced within a study of cytomegalovirus exposure and HLA in healthy donors (dated by TCRdb to 2016 to 2017). For the study in its entirety: An earlier analysis of 587 of the donors reported 250 to 300 Gb of sequence data and 117 million unique TCR beta sequences obtained from about 180 million T cells. Rather than drawing on any new phenotypic data, the later analysis identified candidate immune exposures from TCR beta sequences and the way those sequences occurred across donors. Among a few hundred genotyped donors of the cohort, an average of 235,054 unique TCR beta nucleotide sequences were sequenced per donor, roughly 18% of them non-productive. In addition to the first cohort of 666 subjects, a separate validation cohort of over 90 different subjects was used. An earlier analysis of 587 of the donors used high-throughput TCR beta sequencing to judge whether each TCR beta V gene segment behaved as functional or pseudogenic. Of the roughly 400 genotyped donors, approximately 83% fell in the genetic ancestry cluster associated with self-reported Caucasian donors. High-throughput TCR immunosequencing, statistical association of individual TCRs with disease status, and machine learning were combined to predict cytomegalovirus infection status. Five DR-DQ haplotypes were treated as single units for association and clustering because of strong linkage in the cohort. The study profiled the T cell repertoires of under 850 subjects by immunosequencing and related them to cytomegalovirus serostatus. A later analysis re-examined previously published TCR beta repertoires from just over 650 donors and added high-resolution HLA genotyping to investigate patterns of TCR occurrence. Typing coverage differed by locus: A, B, C, DRB1 and DQB1 were typed in roughly 620-640 donors, DQA1 in roughly 500, DPA1 in 600 to 610, and DPB1 in approximately 450. A later genetic analysis used genome-wide SNP genotypes for about three fifths of the 666 donors, treating that subset as a discovery cohort. The study aimed to test whether cataloging public T cell receptors could reveal signatures of past pathogen exposure. Roughly 300 gigabases of sequencing data and tens of millions of unique TCR sequences were included in an early release covering 550 to 650 HLA-typed donors. Donor age, sex, ethnicity and CMV serostatus were compiled together with the repertoire data. HLA typing included class I and class II loci at four-digit resolution. All discovery cohort repertoires had been generated on a single sequencing platform. The study at large found these results: Sequencing depth was assumed to be roughly uniform across donors in the presence/absence analyses, though that assumption may not hold. Several of the top co-occurrence clusters appeared to be linked to parvovirus B19, influenza, CMV and Epstein-Barr virus, according to a later analysis. Strong co-occurrence of HLA alleles, especially DR and DQ, made assigning TCR associations to individual alleles difficult. Immune exposure information for the cohort was limited to CMV serostatus. A later genetic analysis associated a missense DCLRE1C variant with V-gene and J-gene trimming of TCR beta chains, and an independent cohort replicated the association. The authors suggested that the approach could potentially be generalized to other disease states and immunological phenotypes. Only TCR beta chains were sequenced in this cohort, and the absence of alpha or paired-chain data limited detectable features. Compared with the roughly 600-donor mean, donors in an Asian-associated ancestry cluster had fewer N-insertions in productive TCRs, according to a later genetic analysis. Across donors, most TCR sequences were observed very rarely, whereas some public TCRs were present in many individuals. Cytomegalovirus status was reported to be diagnosed by the classifier with high specificity and sensitivity in both the original and validation cohorts. In a later analysis, HLA-associated TCR beta chains were found to be more clonally expanded and to have lower generation probabilities than equally common non-associated chains. Because counts were too low, around 18 rarely observed V segments, including chromosome 9 orphons, were left out of the earlier analysis of some 600 of the donors. A further reported finding was that TCR beta sequences accurately predicted the HLA-A and HLA-B alleles for most subjects in the first cohort. An earlier analysis of approximately 600 of the donors showed that most TCR beta V segments appeared in productive rearrangements either about 87% or about 30% of the time, which broadly matched IMGT annotations. A cluster of highly shared sequence variants was judged likely to be a technical artifact of the sequencing pipeline. In vitro tests confirmed that a few of the cytomegalovirus-associated TCR beta chains recognize cytomegalovirus antigens. Correlated functional status among segregating V segments might be attributable to linkage disequilibrium, but an unknown experimental factor could not be ruled out. Specific HLA alleles were associated with roughly 17,000 TCR beta sequences at a false discovery rate of 0.05 in a later analysis. A total of 150 or so TCR beta chains were listed by the study as associated with cytomegalovirus. Because HLA typing was unavailable for some donors at each locus, only the typed subset was used in association tests. In a later analysis, the rate of TCR association differed among HLA loci, with DRB1 alleles having the most associated TCRs and HLA-C alleles having the fewest. In a later analysis, most CMV-associated TCR beta chains were found to appear HLA-restricted, with HLA associations seemingly driven largely by CMV exposure.

As concerns this clone: This receptor's antigen is unknown. No base quality values were provided; no much bigger clone lies one nucleotide off.

The method was the immunoSEQ multiplex PCR assay. The multiplex PCR relied on a mix of 60 forward primers for TCR Vbeta segments and 13 reverse primers for TCR Jbeta segments. The CDR3 region of rearranged TCR beta genes was amplified from genomic DNA with a multiplex PCR assay. The amplified TCR beta libraries were sequenced on the Illumina HiSeq System as 87-base-pair reads. The paper's processing steps were these. Across the 670 or so repertoires, a later analysis counted some 80 million unique TCR beta chains, 8.5 million to 12 million of which were shared by at least two donors. To remove PCR and sequencing errors, raw reads were error-corrected and collapsed into unique sequences using a nearest-neighbor algorithm that merged closely related sequences. Alignment of CDR3 sequences to IMGT reference sequences was used to assign V, D and J gene segments. Each retained sequence needed at least a six-nucleotide match to both a V gene segment and a J gene segment. A rearrangement was called productive if the CDR3 had no stop codons and remained in frame with V and J, and every other rearrangement was called non-productive. CDR3 was defined according to IMGT convention as the region running from the second conserved V-encoded cysteine to the conserved J-encoded phenylalanine. Sequences without an unambiguous match to a single V gene segment were excluded from the earlier analysis of 587 of the donors. An earlier analysis of a few hundred of the donors classified V segments as functional when productive rearrangements were above 56.7% and as segregating when the standard deviation between donors was above 5%. A statistical classification framework was developed to diagnose cytomegalovirus status using the catalog of TCR beta chain sequences. A later analysis assigned V and J genes by comparing TCR nucleotide sequences with IMGT/GENE-DB human TR gene sequences. In a later analysis, CDR3 sequences and most-parsimonious VDJ recombination scenarios were assigned using the TCRdist pipeline. A later analysis defined each TCR beta chain by its CDR3 amino acid sequence plus V-gene family, and excluded reads lacking a unique V-gene family. As a way to deal with suspected cross-contamination and a sequencing artifact, a later analysis dropped 450 to 700 nucleotide sequences that were highly shared and had low generation probability. In a later analysis, a clonal expansion index for each public chain was calculated from normalized within-repertoire ranks of inferred template counts. A later analysis computed generation probabilities with a VDJ recombination model fitted to out-of-frame rearrangements, and checked the results against IGoR. In a later analysis, TCR-TCR, TCR-HLA and TCR-CMV co-occurrence was scored with hypergeometric tests, and a repertoire-size bias correction was applied to TCR pairs. To estimate false discovery rates, a later analysis permuted the HLA or CMV assignments 20 times. In a later analysis, co-occurring TCRs were grouped using DBSCAN, with TCRdist sequence similarity added in when clustering inside HLA-allele-positive subsets. Repertoires with fewer than 30,000 or more than 120,000 public chains, plus five repertoires with anomalous nucleotide sharing, were excluded from co-occurrence clustering. Sourced from immuneACCESS, this table was stored by TCRdb with only in-frame sequences that have V and J called. A share of the clones is absent; for the studies checked, an unresolved V gene accounts for under half, and the remainder has no known explanation. D and trimming come from the DNA, and the V and J calls and clone size come from that table. This sample lists under 200,000 clones; around 80% were detected once. The ten largest account for around 5.8% of the sample.

In total, around 600 healthy bone marrow donors made up the cohort. At the time of sampling, all cohort members were nominally healthy, though unrecorded immune exposures were likely present. The donor was CMV seropositive and was included in the group of almost 300 seropositive cohort members. Every donor gave a peripheral blood sample, and the peripheral blood mononuclear cells from that sample were used for TCR beta sequencing. The Qiagen DNeasy Blood Extraction Kit was used to extract genomic DNA from the blood cell samples. The sample taken for sequencing was PBMCs. This receptor was taken from a male donor in good health and CMV-seropositive.

The sequence in DNA is TGTGCCAGCAGTGAAGTTGGTAGCGGCCGCCTTTTGGCCACCAATGAGCAGTTCTTC. This translates into CASSEVGSGRLLATNEQFF. The V and J genes are TRBV2 and TRBJ2-1; D gene: possibly TRBD2, on 6 matching bases. The germline V gene supplies CDR1 SNHLY and CDR2 FYNNEI. CDR3 length: 19 amino acids, cysteine to phenylalanine. Only the CDR3 region is kept as DNA, spanning 57 bases read in frame from base 1. V is clipped by 1 base and J by 6 bases, and the sequence between their germline boundaries is 25 bases long.